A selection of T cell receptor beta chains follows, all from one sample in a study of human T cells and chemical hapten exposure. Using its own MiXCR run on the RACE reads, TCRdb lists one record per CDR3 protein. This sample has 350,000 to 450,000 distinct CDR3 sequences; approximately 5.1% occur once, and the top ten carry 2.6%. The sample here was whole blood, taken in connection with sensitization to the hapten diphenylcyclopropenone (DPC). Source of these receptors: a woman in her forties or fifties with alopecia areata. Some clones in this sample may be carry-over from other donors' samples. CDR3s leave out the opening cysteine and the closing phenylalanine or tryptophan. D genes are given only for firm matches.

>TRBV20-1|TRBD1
SARDAGTGVYQPQH
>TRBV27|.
ACGQGPSYEQY
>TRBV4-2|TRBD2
ASSPGTRENTGELF
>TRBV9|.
ASSVDGGSGNTIY
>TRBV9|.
ASSGRQELSNSPLH
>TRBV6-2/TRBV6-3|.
ASSSLWGNDADTQY
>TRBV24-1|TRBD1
ATRPTAGTGGTDTQY
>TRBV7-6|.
ASSLGPGVEQY
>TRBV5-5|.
ASSLSPANTEAF
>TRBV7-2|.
ASSSTPSQGFNYGYT
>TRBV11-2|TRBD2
ASSPRTSGRGLAQY
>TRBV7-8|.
ASSPSWGSSNQPQH
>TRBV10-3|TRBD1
AISIQGVGQPQH
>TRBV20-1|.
SAPHTGSQDTQY
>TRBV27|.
ASSLRAGQYYEQY
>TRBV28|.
ASNEGTDTQY
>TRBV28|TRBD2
ASSVLAGELYEQY
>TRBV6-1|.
ASSEEGGYTGELF
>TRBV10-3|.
AISQTAEQF
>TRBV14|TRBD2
ASSQGGGPYEQY
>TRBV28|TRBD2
TSSIRRLAGVPDTQY
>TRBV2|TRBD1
ASSELGTGVAEAF
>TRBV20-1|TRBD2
SAGRGGRKNIQY
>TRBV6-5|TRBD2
ASTSGLAGDNEQF
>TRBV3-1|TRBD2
ASSQAGGGEQY
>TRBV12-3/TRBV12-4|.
ASSFLGDGSTEAF
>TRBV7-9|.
ASSPLEGDLPGANVLT
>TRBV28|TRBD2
ASSPLASGYYNEQF
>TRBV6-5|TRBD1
ASSYSDRDEKLF
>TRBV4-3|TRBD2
ASSPGTSGMIEQF
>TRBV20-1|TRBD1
SAREGQYSYEQY
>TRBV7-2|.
ASRHRSHTEAF
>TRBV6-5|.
ASSYGGQLTYGYT
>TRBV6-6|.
ASTKTGNNQPQH
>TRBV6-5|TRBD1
ASSSGTGSYGVKNIQY
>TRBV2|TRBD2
ASSVAGVVDTQY
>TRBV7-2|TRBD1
ASSRGQGDYGYT
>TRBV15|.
ATSKGTSTDTQY
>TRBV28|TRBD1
ASSLATGGQPQH
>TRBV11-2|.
ASSPTGTWRETQY
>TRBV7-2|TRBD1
ASSPGTAEEKLF
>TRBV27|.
ASGQAGRSPLH
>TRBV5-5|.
ASTLLVGVYNEQF
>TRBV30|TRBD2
AWSETSGGTSGANVLT
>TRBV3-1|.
ASSQPRGRGGYEQY
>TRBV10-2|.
ASSDESLNTEAF
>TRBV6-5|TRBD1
ASSLQGDEQY
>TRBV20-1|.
SARAGAFSTDTQY
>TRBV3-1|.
ASSRAFVEETQY
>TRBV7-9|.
ASSPSPGTGELF
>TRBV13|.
ASSLGINEKLF
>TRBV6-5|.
ASSFDKLYGYT
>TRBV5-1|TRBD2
ASSFGRGINYEQY
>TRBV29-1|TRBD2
SVAGTSGGGQETQY
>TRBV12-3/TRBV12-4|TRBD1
ASSLNRDSSYEQY
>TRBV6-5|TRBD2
ASSDPLAGRSYNEQF
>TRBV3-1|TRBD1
ASTSTLQGRGNTIY
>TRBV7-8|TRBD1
ASSFDRDGSGANVLT
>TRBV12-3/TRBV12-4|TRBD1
ASSVRQGNNQPQH